This T cell receptor beta chain was recovered during a study of control samples from healthy donors and cancer patients. Repertoires were generated with immunoSEQ multiplex PCR, while TCRdb's copy carries only in-frame clones and drops some. The sample lists about 99,000 clones, around nine tenths occurring once. V lost 3 bases and J 2 bases, leaving 15 bases between the germline ends. Germline lookup yields CDR1 SGHNT and CDR2 YYREEE (reference sequence). The CDR3 sequence is 17 residues long. V and J are TRBV5-4 and TRBJ1-6; possibly TRBD1 for D (5 bases). The sequence was obtained from a man aged 60 to 69 with lung cancer. The source material was PBMCs. CDR3 in amino acids: CASSSGGAGTYNSPLHF. The CDR3 nucleotides are TGTGCCAGCAGCTCGGGAGGGGCGGGGACCTATAATTCACCCCTCCACTTT.